The clone carrying this TCR beta chain was seen just once. The target antigen is unknown. Other DNA sequences from this sample encode an identical CDR3 as well. PCR involved 60 Vbeta and 13 Jbeta primers. Data came from immunoSEQ multiplex PCR; TCRdb stores just in-frame clones and leaves some out. The table has around 180,000 clones, nearly 80% seen once; the top ten hold approximately 5.4%. There are 13 residues in the CDR3. V lost 7 bases, J lost 6 bases, and 16 bases lay in between. Germline V gene lookup returns CDR1 WSHSY and CDR2 SAAADI. The data derive from a study of cytomegalovirus exposure and HLA in healthy donors. The overall study: Among the 400 or so donors who were genotyped, approximately 76% fell in the genetic ancestry cluster that is associated with self-reported Caucasian donors.

Study-level results: Sequencing depth across donors, presence/absence analyses assumed, was roughly uniform. In a later analysis, parvovirus B19, influenza, CMV and Epstein-Barr virus appeared linked to several top co-occurrence clusters.

This sequence was found in a woman in her twenties or thirties in good health and CMV-seropositive. Sequencing was done on a sample of PBMCs. The chain joins TRBV10-2 to TRBJ2-7; D is perhaps TRBD2 (6 bases). The CDR3 bases are TGCGCCAGCATCCATGTGGCGGGGAGCGAGCAGTACTTC. Protein product: CASIHVAGSEQYF.